Included here is one TCR beta chain sequence, with context. Its antigen remains unknown. Deletions cut 6 bases from V and 0 bases from J, with 12 bases between. Germline V gene sequence: CDR1 SGHVS, CDR2 FQNEAQ. The CDR3 covers 15 residues. The unexposed donors gave CD4+ T cells in about 2011-2018, prior to COVID-19. The cells were cultured for 9 to 11 days before CD4+ T cells were isolated. The assay was immunoSEQ multiplex PCR, and TCRdb's table has in-frame clones only and misses some. The sample comprises some 11,000 clones, approximately 80% of which are singletons, and less than 30% rests with the top ten. This sample was included in a study of CD4 T cells in relation to SARS-CoV-2 and coronaviruses.

Sequenced input: CD4+ T cells from PBMCs, cultured in vitro. The gene calls are TRBV7-8 and TRBJ2-1, with D tentatively TRBD2 (5 bases). This clonotype was obtained from a human donor in good health. CDR3 sequence (DNA): TGTGCCAGCAGTGGACTCCAAAGCTCCTACAATGAGCAGTTCTTC. As protein: CASSGLQSSYNEQFF.